This is a list of T cell receptor beta chains from one sample in a study of T cell changes during pregnancy in multiple sclerosis. Produced via immunoSEQ multiplex PCR; TCRdb's table is partial and in-frame only. The table records about 40,000 clones, approximately 92% of them present only once. Sample: CD4+ T cells from peripheral blood mononuclear cells, taken in the third trimester of pregnancy. The receptors derive from a female donor with multiple sclerosis, enrolled in a pregnancy study. CDR3s include the opening cysteine and the closing phenylalanine or tryptophan. The D gene is left open where the match is weak. Only part of the rows carry a size: once, few, many, or a class if the clone is expanded.

TRBJ1-5	.	.	TRBV15	TGTGCCACCAGCAGGGACACCCCTGGGCTACAGCCCCAGCATTTT	CATSRDTPGLQPQHF
TRBJ2-2	TRBD2	.	TRBV19	TGTGCCAGTAGTATCACTAGCGGCTCCACCGGGGAGCTGTTTTTT	CASSITSGSTGELFF
TRBJ1-2	TRBD1	.	TRBV6-5	TGTGCCAGCAGTCCCACAGGGGGCGGATATGGCTACACCTTC	CASSPTGGGYGYTF
TRBJ1-1	TRBD1	.	TRBV2	TGTGCCAGCAGCTACAGGGGCTCGGGCACTGAAGCTTTCTTT	CASSYRGSGTEAFF
TRBJ2-5	.	.	TRBV28	TGTGCCAGCAGTCTGGACAGTTGGCAGTACTTC	CASSLDSWQYF
TRBJ1-1	.	.	TRBV19	TGTGCCAGTAGCCACAAGATGAACACTGAAGCTTTCTTT	CASSHKMNTEAFF
TRBJ1-3	TRBD1	.	TRBV5-1	TGCGCCAGCAGCTTGGGGACAGGGAATCGCGGAAACACCATATATTTT	CASSLGTGNRGNTIYF
TRBJ1-3	TRBD1	.	TRBV7-2	TGTGCCAGCAGCCACGACAGGGGTGGAAACACCATATATTTT	CASSHDRGGNTIYF
TRBJ2-7	TRBD1	.	TRBV19	TGTGCCAGTAGTATTGGACAGGTGGGATACGAGCAGTACTTC	CASSIGQVGYEQYF
TRBJ1-4	TRBD1	.	TRBV5-6	TGTGCCAGCAGCTTGGAGGGACAGGGAGAAAAACTGTTTTTT	CASSLEGQGEKLFF
TRBJ2-2	.	.	TRBV19	TGTGCCAGTAGTACAGGGCCGGGGGCCGGGGAGCTGTTTTTT	CASSTGPGAGELFF
TRBJ2-1	TRBD2	.	TRBV5-6	TGTGCCAGCAGCTTGCCGGGAGGCACAGGCAATGAGCAGTTCTTC	CASSLPGGTGNEQFF
TRBJ2-7	TRBD2	few	TRBV19	TGTGCCAGTAGCGGACTAGCGGGACCCTACGAGCAGTACTTC	CASSGLAGPYEQYF
TRBJ1-5	.	.	TRBV29-1	TGCAGCGTTGGAAGCGAAGGCATTAATCAGCCCCAGCATTTT	CSVGSEGINQPQHF
TRBJ2-1	TRBD2	.	TRBV4-2	TGTGCCAGCAGCCGTGCGCTAGCGGGAGGCTTGGGCTACAATGAGCAGTTCTTC	CASSRALAGGLGYNEQFF
TRBJ2-1	.	.	TRBV5-1	TGCGCCAGCAGCTTGGGTCAGGACATTGGCCTAGGCTACAATGAGCAGTTCTTC	CASSLGQDIGLGYNEQFF
TRBJ2-3	.	.	TRBV18	TGTGCCAGCTCACCAGAGACAGATACGCAGTATTTT	CASSPETDTQYF
TRBJ2-3	TRBD2	.	TRBV19	TGTGCCAGTAGTTCGGGACTAGTCATCTCAGATACGCAGTATTTT	CASSSGLVISDTQYF
TRBJ1-1	.	.	TRBV28	TGTGCCAGCAACAAAAACAGGGACGCCTCTGAAGCTTTCTTT	CASNKNRDASEAFF
TRBJ1-2	TRBD1	.	TRBV28	TGTGCCAGCAGTCGCGGGACAGCCGGAACCTATGGCTACACCTTC	CASSRGTAGTYGYTF
TRBJ2-3	TRBD1	.	TRBV30	TGTGCCTGGACCCGGGACAGGTCAACGCAGTATTTT	CAWTRDRSTQYF
TRBJ2-7	.	.	TRBV10-1	TGCGCCAGCAGTGAGAGGACAGTCTTCTCCTACGAGCAGTACTTC	CASSERTVFSYEQYF
TRBJ1-3	.	.	TRBV13	TGTGCCAGCAGCCCCTCGGAGTGGGGAAACACCATATATTTT	CASSPSEWGNTIYF
TRBJ2-7	.	.	TRBV11-3	TGTGCCAGCAGCTTGGGGCAGGAGCAGTACTTC	CASSLGQEQYF
TRBJ2-5	.	.	TRBV28	TGTGCCAGCAGTTTACTAGCAGAAGAGACCCAGTACTTC	CASSLLAEETQYF
TRBJ2-1	TRBD2	.	TRBV25-1	TGTGCCAGCAGTGCCCTTGGTAGCGGGAGGTCCAATGGGCAGTTCTTC	CASSALGSGRSNGQFF
TRBJ1-1	.	.	TRBV7-2	TGTGCCAGCAGCTTAGGGAGAGCGGCGACTGAAGCTTTCTTT	CASSLGRAATEAFF
TRBJ2-1	TRBD2	.	TRBV2	TGTGCCAGCAGTGAGTCACTAGCGGGAATAGTCTCCTACAATGAGCAGTTCTTC	CASSESLAGIVSYNEQFF
TRBJ1-1	.	few	TRBV5-1	TGCGCCAGCAGCTTGGGACGGGGGGCCACTGAAGCTTTCTTT	CASSLGRGATEAFF
TRBJ1-6	TRBD1	.	TRBV30	TGTGCCTGGAGTGTATGGGGACAGGCGGACTCACCCCTCCACTTT	CAWSVWGQADSPLHF
TRBJ1-5	TRBD1	.	TRBV27	TGTGCCAGCAGTCGGAAGTCCGGGACAGATAATCAGCCCCAGCATTTT	CASSRKSGTDNQPQHF
TRBJ2-3	.	.	TRBV11-3	TGTGCCAGCAGCTTATCCGGGGGGCTCGGCACAGATACGCAGTATTTT	CASSLSGGLGTDTQYF
TRBJ2-1	TRBD2	.	TRBV7-2	TGTGCCAGCAGCCGGGGGGGAGGATACAATGAGCAGTTCTTC	CASSRGGGYNEQFF
TRBJ2-3	.	.	TRBV10-3	TGTGCCATCAGTGCGAATAGCGGAGGCACAGATACGCAGTATTTT	CAISANSGGTDTQYF
TRBJ1-5	TRBD1	.	TRBV7-2	TGTGCCAGCAGCGCGGGACAGAACAATCAGCCCCAGCATTTT	CASSAGQNNQPQHF
TRBJ1-3	TRBD1	.	TRBV5-1	TGCGCCAGCAGCTTGGTTTCACAGGGGGCTGGAAACACCATATATTTT	CASSLVSQGAGNTIYF
TRBJ1-2	TRBD1	.	TRBV11-2	TGTGCCAGCAGCTTAAAGTTGGGCACGGGACAGGACTATGGCTACACCTTC	CASSLKLGTGQDYGYTF
TRBJ2-1	TRBD1	.	TRBV10-1	TGCGCCATAACCCTTGGGACAGGGGTACCCTACAATGAGCAGTTCTTC	CAITLGTGVPYNEQFF
TRBJ2-3	TRBD1	.	TRBV13	TGTGCCAGCAGTTCCCCCGGGACAGGGCCTTTCACGCAGTATTTT	CASSSPGTGPFTQYF
TRBJ1-4	.	.	TRBV19	TGTGCCAGTAGTAAGCCTTCGGGGGCTAATGAAAAACTGTTTTTT	CASSKPSGANEKLFF
TRBJ2-7	TRBD1	once	TRBV4-2	TGTGCCAGCAGCCAAGCAGGGGGATCCTACGAGCAGTACTTC	CASSQAGGSYEQYF
TRBJ1-5	.	few	TRBV27	TGTGCCAGCAGTTACGAGGAGGGTCAGCCCCAGCATTTT	CASSYEEGQPQHF
TRBJ1-1	.	few	TRBV6-7	TGTGCCAGCCACCACAGGGACACTGAAGCTTTCTTT	CASHHRDTEAFF
TRBJ1-4	TRBD1	.	TRBV12-5	TGTGCTAGTGGTTTCACAGGGGAGAAACTGTTTTTT	CASGFTGEKLFF